This TCR beta chain appears in the sequencing data of a study of cytomegalovirus exposure and HLA in healthy donors. Both 60 Vbeta primers and 13 Jbeta primers went into the PCR. Using immunoSEQ multiplex PCR, the repertoire was profiled, and TCRdb retains in-frame clones only, with some absent. Among 65,000 or so clones listed, about 72% were seen once. The CDR3 has 18 residues. Unmatched junction bases numbered 3, after V lost 1 base and J lost 0 bases. Germline CDR1 is SGHRS and CDR2 is YFSETQ. Study-wide results and caveats: As was reported, the HLA-A and HLA-B alleles of most subjects were accurately predicted from TCR beta sequences. Many donors carried some public TCRs, although rarity characterized most TCR sequences.

Note on this clone: The antigen is unknown.

This chain links TRBV5-1 with TRBJ2-2; 13 nucleotides line up with TRBD2. The clonotype was recovered from a woman in her thirties or forties in good health and CMV-seropositive. The specimen was PBMCs. The CDR3 is CASSLRGLAGTNTGELFF. The CDR3 DNA reads TGCGCCAGCAGCTTGAGGGGACTAGCGGGAACGAACACCGGGGAGCTGTTTTTT.